This passage covers 15 T cell receptor beta chains from one sample sequenced in a study of blood T cell repertoires in COVID-19. Sequencing was performed with immunoSEQ multiplex PCR; in TCRdb, only in-frame clones are kept and a portion is missing. The sample includes 83,000 or so clones, 75% to 85% of them seen just once. The sample taken for sequencing was peripheral blood. The origin of the receptors is a woman at least 80 years old with acute or convalescent COVID-19.

The chain joins TRBV28 to TRBJ1-5; the D is unclear. CDR3 length equals 13 residues. V shed 2 bases and J shed 4 bases, with 6 bases lying between them. The germline CDR1 and CDR2 sequences are MDHEN and SYDVKM. The CDR3 nucleotides read TGTGCCAGCAGTTTACCCAGAAATCAGCCCCAGCATTTT. Its protein is CASSLPRNQPQHF.

This clone was detected a few times. V gene TRBV28 combines with J gene TRBJ1-6, with D perhaps TRBD1 (5 bases). The germline V gene has CDR1 MDHEN and CDR2 SYDVKM. This CDR3 is built from 12 residues. Trimming took off 6 bases at V and 9 bases at J, with 9 bases between the two ends. The CDR3 coding sequence is TGTGCCAGCAGCCGACAGACTTCACCCCTCCACTTT. Translating it yields CASSRQTSPLHF.

V gene TRBV5-4 combines with J gene TRBJ2-7; 11 bases are a match to TRBD2. Germline trimming cut 0 bases from V and 1 base from J; bases unmatched to any gene: 6. The CDR3 is 17 amino acids. The V gene's germline CDR1 is SGHNT and CDR2 YYREEE (reference sequence). Here the CDR3 DNA reads TGTGCCAGCAGCTTGGGGGGTACTAGCGGGGGATCCTACGAGCAGTACTTC. This gives the protein CASSLGGTSGGSYEQYF. The full variable domain, completed using reference TRBV5-4 and TRBJ2-7, is ETGVTQSPTHLIKTRGQQVTLRCSSQSGHNTVSWYQQALGQGPQFIFQYYREEENGRGNFPPRFSGLQFPNYSSELNVNALELDDSALYLCASSLGGTSGGSYEQYFGPGTRLTVT.

This clone was recorded a few times. The V gene is TRBV6-2 or TRBV6-3, the J gene TRBJ2-3, with TRBD2 identical over 13 bases. The CDR3 has 17 amino acids. Germline V gene lookup returns CDR1 MNHEY and CDR2 SVGEGT. Trimming cost V 4 bases and J 5 bases; bases outside gene matches: 9. CDR3 DNA sequence: TGTGCCAGCAGTTTGGGGACTAGCGGGGTCTCAGGAGATACGCAGTATTTT. This encodes CASSLGTSGVSGDTQYF.

This clone was seen a few times. This chain connects TRBV24-1 to TRBJ2-3, with D possibly matching TRBD1 (6 bases). Between the trimmed V and J ends, which lost 1 base and 5 bases, there was a span of 15 bases. The CDR3 loop spans 16 amino acids. Germline lookup yields CDR1 KGHDR and CDR2 SFDVKD. The CDR3 sequence is CATSDFGTPLKDTQYF. Written as DNA, the CDR3 is TGTGCCACCAGTGATTTCGGGACACCCCTAAAAGATACGCAGTATTTT.

The chain has TRBV4-3 and TRBJ2-7; TRBD2 agrees at 11 bases. Per the germline V gene, CDR1 is LGHNA and CDR2 is YSLEER. The CDR3 runs 17 residues. Losses at the gene ends were 0 bases for V and 3 bases for J; bases not matched to a gene: 7. The DNA for the CDR3 is TGCGCCAGCAGCCAAGAAACGACTAGCGGGACCTTCTACGAGCAGTACTTC. It encodes CASSQETTSGTFYEQYF.

V gene TRBV7-2 combines with J gene TRBJ2-7; D call uncertain. Germline V gene lookup returns CDR1 SGHTA and CDR2 FQGNSA. This CDR3 has 13 residues. V was cut by 3 bases and J by 3 bases, with 9 bases left in between. CDR3 sequence: CASSFLQNYEQYF. CDR3 DNA: TGTGCCAGCAGCTTTTTACAGAACTACGAGCAGTACTTC. Looking up the rest from reference TRBV7-2 and TRBJ2-7 gives the full variable domain: GAGVSQSPSNKVTEKGKDVELRCDPISGHTALYWYRQSLGQGLEFLIYFQGNSAPDKSGLPSDRFSAERTGGSVSTLTIQRTQQEDSAVYLCASSFLQNYEQYFGPGTRLTVT.

CDR3 in amino acids: CASSPSSTLLREQFF. The CDR3 DNA follows: TGTGCCAGCTCACCAAGTAGCACGCTACTTCGTGAGCAGTTCTTC. The chain joins TRBV18 to TRBJ2-1; D is ambiguous. The germline gives CDR1 KGHSH, CDR2 LQKENI. With 2 bases removed from V and 9 bases from J, the gap between germline ends came to 17 bases. This CDR3 is built from 15 residues. The entire variable domain, with the rest obtained from reference TRBV18 and TRBJ2-1, is as follows: NAGVMQNPRHLVRRRGQEARLRCSPMKGHSHVYWYRQLPEEGLKFMVYLQKENIIDESGMPKERFSAEFPKEGPSILRIQQVVRGDSAAYFCASSPSSTLLREQFFGPGTRLTVL.

This chain uses TRBV19 with TRBJ2-2, with TRBD2 as a possible D gene (5 bases). Germline lookup yields CDR1 LNHDA and CDR2 SQIVND (reference sequence). The germline V and J ends were trimmed by 1 base and 5 bases, with 17 bases remaining between them. The CDR3 covers 17 residues. CDR3 bases: TGTGCCAGTAGTATAGGTACCGGGGTCGGATTGACCGGGGAGCTGTTTTTT. It codes for CASSIGTGVGLTGELFF.

The chain carries TRBV5-5 and TRBJ2-7, with TRBD1 matching 7 bases. Trimming took 0 bases from V and 9 from J; bases not matched to a gene: 27. Germline CDR1 reads SGHKS; CDR2 reads YYEKEE (reference sequence). The CDR3 spans 20 residues. The CDR3 protein is CASSLAAGAPEDRLRSRQYF. CDR3 nucleotide sequence: TGTGCCAGCAGCTTGGCGGCAGGAGCACCGGAGGACAGGCTACGGTCGAGGCAGTACTTC.

Details on this clone: This sample also contains other DNA sequences that code for the same CDR3. The chain uses TRBV18 and TRBJ2-7; a weak D match, TRBD1 (6 bases). Germline-derived CDR1 and CDR2 are KGHSH and LQKENI. Trimming removed 3 bases at V and 2 bases at J, with 11 bases between. The CDR3 spans 14 residues. CDR3 nucleotides: TGTGCCAGCTCACCTCCGGCAGGGGCCTACGAGCAGTACTTC. Protein product: CASSPPAGAYEQYF.

This clone was observed a single time. The chain joins TRBV5-8 to TRBJ1-2; D gene ambiguous. Germline lookup yields CDR1 SGHTS and CDR2 YDEGEE. CDR3 size: 14 residues. The ends were cut back, 2 bases at V and 4 bases at J, with 12 bases in the middle. CDR3 sequence: CASSFMERIYGYTF. Here the CDR3 DNA reads TGTGCCAGCAGCTTCATGGAGAGAATCTATGGCTACACCTTC. The variable domain in full, completed from reference TRBV5-8 and TRBJ1-2, reads EAGVTQSPTHLIKTRGQQATLRCSPISGHTSVYWYQQALGLGLQFLLWYDEGEERNRGNFPPRFSGRQFPNYSSELNVNALELEDSALYLCASSFMERIYGYTFGSGTRLTVV.

The rearrangement uses TRBV6-5 and TRBJ1-2; no firm D call. The germline V and J ends were trimmed by 2 bases and 0 bases, with 10 bases remaining between them. This CDR3 comprises 15 residues. In germline, CDR1 is MNHEY, CDR2 SVGAGI. CDR3 DNA: TGTGCCAGCAGTTACCGGTCCTCCCCTAACTATGGCTACACCTTC. This sequence encodes CASSYRSSPNYGYTF.

This clone was observed a single time. The genes are TRBV7-9 and TRBJ2-2; D ambiguous. Germline CDR1 and CDR2: SEHNR and FQNEAQ (reference sequence). Trimming removed 0 bases at V and 5 bases at J, with 10 bases between. The CDR3 runs 15 residues. The CDR3 sequence: CASSLAYDLTGELFF. The CDR3 DNA reads as TGTGCCAGCAGCTTAGCCTACGATTTGACCGGGGAGCTGTTTTTT.

This rearrangement joins TRBV6-5 to TRBJ2-5; D possibly corresponds to TRBD1 (7 bases). V shed 2 bases and J shed 2 bases, with 12 bases lying between them. The CDR3 is 15 residues long. The V gene's germline CDR1 is MNHEY and CDR2 SVGAGI. The DNA of the CDR3 is TGTGCCAGCAGTTACGGAGGGGGACAGCAAGAGACCCAGTACTTC. It specifies CASSYGGGQQETQYF.